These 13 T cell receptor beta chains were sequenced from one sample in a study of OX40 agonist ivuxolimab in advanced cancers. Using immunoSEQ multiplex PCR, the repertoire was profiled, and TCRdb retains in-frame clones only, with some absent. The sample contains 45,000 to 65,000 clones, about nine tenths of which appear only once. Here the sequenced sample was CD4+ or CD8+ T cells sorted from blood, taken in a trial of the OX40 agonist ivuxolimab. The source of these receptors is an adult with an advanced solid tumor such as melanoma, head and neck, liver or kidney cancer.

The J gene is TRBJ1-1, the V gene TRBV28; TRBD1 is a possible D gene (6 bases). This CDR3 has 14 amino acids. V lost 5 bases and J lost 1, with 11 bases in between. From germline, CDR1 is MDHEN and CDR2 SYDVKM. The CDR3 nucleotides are TGTGCCAGCAGTCGCCGGGGGGCGAACACTGAAGCTTTCTTT. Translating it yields CASSRRGANTEAFF.

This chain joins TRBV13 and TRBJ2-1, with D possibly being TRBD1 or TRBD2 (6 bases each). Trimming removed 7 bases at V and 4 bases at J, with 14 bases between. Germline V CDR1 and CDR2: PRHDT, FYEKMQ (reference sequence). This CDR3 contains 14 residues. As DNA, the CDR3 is TGTGCCAGCACCCCCCGGGGGCGTTACAATGAGCAGTTCTTC. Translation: CASTPRGRYNEQFF.

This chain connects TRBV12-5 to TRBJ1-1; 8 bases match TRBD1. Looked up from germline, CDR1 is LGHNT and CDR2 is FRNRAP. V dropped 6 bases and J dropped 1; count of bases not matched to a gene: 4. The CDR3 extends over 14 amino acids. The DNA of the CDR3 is TGTGCTAGTGGAACGACAGGGGAGAACACTGAAGCTTTCTTT. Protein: CASGTTGENTEAFF.

CDR3 amino acids: CAWSRGARQPQHF. CDR3 DNA: TGTGCCTGGAGTCGGGGGGCGCGCCAGCCCCAGCATTTT. The V gene is TRBV30, the J gene TRBJ1-5; D might be TRBD1 (6 bases). The CDR3 is 13 amino acids. The germline gives CDR1 GTSNPN, CDR2 SVGIG (reference sequence). The ends were cut back, 2 bases at V and 7 bases at J, with 12 bases in the middle.

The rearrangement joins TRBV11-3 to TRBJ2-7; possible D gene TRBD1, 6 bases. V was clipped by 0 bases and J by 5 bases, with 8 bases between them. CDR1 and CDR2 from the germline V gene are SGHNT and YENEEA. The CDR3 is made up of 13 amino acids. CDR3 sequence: CASSLDRGHEQYF. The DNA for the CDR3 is TGTGCCAGCAGCTTAGACAGGGGTCACGAGCAGTACTTC.

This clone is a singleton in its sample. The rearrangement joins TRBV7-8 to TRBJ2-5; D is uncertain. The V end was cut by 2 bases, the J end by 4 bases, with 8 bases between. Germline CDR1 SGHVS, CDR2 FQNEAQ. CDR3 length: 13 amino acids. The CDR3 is CASSLLLRETQYF. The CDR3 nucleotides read TGTGCCAGCAGCTTACTACTGCGAGAGACCCAGTACTTC.

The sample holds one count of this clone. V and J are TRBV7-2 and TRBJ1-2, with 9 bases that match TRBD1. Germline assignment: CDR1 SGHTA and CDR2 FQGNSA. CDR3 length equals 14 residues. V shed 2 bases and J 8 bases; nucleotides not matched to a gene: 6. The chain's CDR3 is CASSLRGGQGGYTF. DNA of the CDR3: TGTGCCAGCAGCTTAAGGGGGGGACAGGGCGGCTACACCTTC. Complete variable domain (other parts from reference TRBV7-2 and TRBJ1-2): GAGVSQSPSNKVTEKGKDVELRCDPISGHTALYWYRQSLGQGLEFLIYFQGNSAPDKSGLPSDRFSAERTGGSVSTLTIQRTQQEDSAVYLCASSLRGGQGGYTFGSGTRLTVV.

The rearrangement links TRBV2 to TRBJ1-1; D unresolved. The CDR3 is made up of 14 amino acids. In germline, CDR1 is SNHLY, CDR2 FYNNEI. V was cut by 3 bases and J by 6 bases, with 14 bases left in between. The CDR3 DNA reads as TGTGCCAGCAGTGATGGGCAGCGGGTCGCTGAAGCTTTCTTT. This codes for CASSDGQRVAEAFF.

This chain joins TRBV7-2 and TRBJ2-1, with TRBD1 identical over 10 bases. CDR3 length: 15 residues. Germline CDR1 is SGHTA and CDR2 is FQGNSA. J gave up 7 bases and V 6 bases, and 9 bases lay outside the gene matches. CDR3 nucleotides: TGTGCCAGCAGTTCCCGGCGACAGGGGGCGAATGAGCAGTTCTTC. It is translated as CASSSRRQGANEQFF.

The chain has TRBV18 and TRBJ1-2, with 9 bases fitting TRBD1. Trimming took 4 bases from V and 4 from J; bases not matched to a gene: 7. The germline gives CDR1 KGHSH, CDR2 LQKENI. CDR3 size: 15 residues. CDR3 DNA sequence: TGTGCCAGCTCACAACCGGGACAGGGCCTCTATGGCTACACCTTC. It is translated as CASSQPGQGLYGYTF.

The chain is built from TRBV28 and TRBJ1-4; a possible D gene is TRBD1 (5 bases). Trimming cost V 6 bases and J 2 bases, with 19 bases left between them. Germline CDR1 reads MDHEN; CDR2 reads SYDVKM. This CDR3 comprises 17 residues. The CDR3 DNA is TGTGCCAGCAGGCCACGAGGGGCGGGTTCCACTAATGAAAAACTGTTTTTT. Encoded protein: CASRPRGAGSTNEKLFF.

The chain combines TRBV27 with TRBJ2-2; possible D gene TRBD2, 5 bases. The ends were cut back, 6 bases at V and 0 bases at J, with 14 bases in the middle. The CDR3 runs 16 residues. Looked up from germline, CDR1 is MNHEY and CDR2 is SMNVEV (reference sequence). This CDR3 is CASRNEGWPNTGELFF. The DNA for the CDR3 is TGTGCCAGCAGAAATGAGGGATGGCCGAACACCGGGGAGCTGTTTTTT.

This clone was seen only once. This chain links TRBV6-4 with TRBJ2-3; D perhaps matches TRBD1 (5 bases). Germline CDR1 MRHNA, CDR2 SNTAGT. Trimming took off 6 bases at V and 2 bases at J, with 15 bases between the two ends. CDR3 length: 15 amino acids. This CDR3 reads CASSPADTPTDTQYF. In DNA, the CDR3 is TGTGCCAGCAGCCCTGCGGACACACCCACAGATACGCAGTATTTT.